The next 2 T cell receptor beta chains were all read from a single sample in a study of early T cells in non-severe SARS-CoV-2 infection. TCRdb itself ran the 5' RACE reads through MiXCR, one entry per CDR3 protein. The data hold about 80,000 distinct CDR3 sequences, with about 9.6% observed a single time. The sample taken for sequencing was whole blood. The receptors shown here come from an adult who was a healthcare worker with PCR-confirmed SARS-CoV-2 infection or an uninfected control (not recorded which).

The chain employs TRBV7-2 and TRBJ1-2; 11 bases are shared with TRBD1. CDR3 length: 16 residues. Germline assignment: CDR1 SGHTA and CDR2 FQGNSA. V gave up 4 bases and J gave up 3 bases; unmatched junction bases: 7. The CDR3 nucleotides are TGTGCCAGCAGCTCAGGTCGGGGACAGGGGGACTATGGCTACACCTTC. Amino acid sequence: CASSSGRGQGDYGYTF.

The chain uses TRBV30 and TRBJ2-1; a possible D gene is TRBD2 (5 bases). Deletions cut 1 base from V and 8 bases from J, with 15 bases between. Germline V gives CDR1 GTSNPN, CDR2 SVGIG (reference sequence). The CDR3 contains 14 residues. The CDR3 DNA reads as TGTGCCTGGAGTGCGAGTCTAGCCCCACATGAGCAGTTCTTC. It encodes CAWSASLAPHEQFF.